This T cell receptor beta chain emerged from a study of blood T cell repertoires in COVID-19. Source study methods: Counts of nucleated cells, estimated from reference gene primer amplification, were obtained. Produced via immunoSEQ multiplex PCR; TCRdb's table is partial and in-frame only. The DNA gave D and trimming, while V, J and clone size come from that table. The sample consists of 200,000 to 250,000 clones, 83% of them appearing once. Participants were aged about 18 to 100 years, lived in roughly 23 US areas, and enrolled virtually. In assigning cohorts, the study relied on participant-reported clinical history. All exposed participants met a person with COVID-19 within 2 weeks before entering the study. The CDR3 extends over 15 amino acids. V dropped 4 bases and J dropped 7 bases, with 19 bases sitting between them. Per the germline V gene, CDR1 is SNHLY and CDR2 is FYNNEI.

The receptor's source is a woman in her forties or fifties who had been exposed to COVID-19. Specimen: PBMCs or T cells enriched from blood (not recorded which). This chain uses TRBV2 with TRBJ2-5; D is perhaps TRBD1 (6 bases). The CDR3 loop is CASSVSFQGWGTQYF. The DNA for the CDR3 is TGTGCCAGCAGTGTTTCCTTTCAGGGGTGGGGGACCCAGTACTTC.